The 30 T cell receptor beta chains below were found in one sample sequenced in a study of T cells in Graves' hyperthyroidism and ophthalmopathy. Amplification of TCR beta CDR3 regions was performed using RNA transcripts as template. TCR CDR3 underwent first-round RT-PCR with the HTBI primer set. A single record per CDR3 protein comes from TCRdb applying MiXCR to the multiplex PCR reads. Of 300,000 to 500,000 distinct CDR3 sequences in the sample, around an eighth were seen once. The sample taken for sequencing was blood. These receptors came from a man aged 45 to 65 with Graves' ophthalmopathy.

This clonotype was observed many times. The chain combines TRBV20-1 with TRBJ2-7; 9 positions match TRBD2. The germline CDR1 and CDR2 sequences are DFQATT and SNEGSKA (reference sequence). V lost 7 bases to trimming and J lost 6 bases; unmatched junction nucleotides: 10. The CDR3 spans 13 residues. This CDR3 reads CSVEASGTGEQYF. CDR3 bases: TGCAGTGTCGAGGCTAGCGGGACTGGCGAGCAGTACTTC.

This sequence joins TRBV20-1 and TRBJ2-3; D uncertain. Trimming took 7 bases from V and 1 from J, leaving 9 bases between them. The length of the CDR3 is 12 residues. Germline loops: CDR1 DFQATT, CDR2 SNEGSKA (reference sequence). The CDR3 coding sequence is TGCAGTGGCTCCCCTGGCACAGATACGCAGTATTTT. Translating it yields CSGSPGTDTQYF.

This clonotype was seen only a few times. One end of the junction varies from germline; a read error may be responsible. The chain employs TRBV18 and TRBJ1-1, with 7 bases identical to TRBD1. The V gene's germline CDR1 is KGHSH and CDR2 LQKENI. This CDR3 contains 13 residues. The CDR3 sequence is CASLGQKNTGAFF. In DNA form, the CDR3 reads TGTGCCAGCCTGGGACAGAAGAACACTGGAGCTTTCTTT.

This clonotype occurred many times. V and J are TRBV30 and TRBJ2-1; D is unclear. The CDR3 has 13 residues. CDR1 is GTSNPN, CDR2 SVGIG, per germline (reference sequence). V was cut by 0 bases and J by 8 bases, with 11 bases left in between. The CDR3 here is CAWSVRPWDEQFF. CDR3 DNA sequence: TGTGCCTGGAGTGTACGGCCATGGGATGAGCAGTTCTTC.

This clonotype came up many times. CDR3 in DNA: TGTGCCAGCAGACCAAGCGAACCCGGGACTTTCCAAGAGACCCAGTACTTC. As protein: CASRPSEPGTFQETQYF. The chain couples TRBV3-1 to TRBJ2-5, with TRBD2 as a possible D gene (6 bases). V dropped 6 bases and J dropped 1 base, with 21 bases sitting between them. The CDR3 loop spans 17 amino acids. Germline CDR1 reads LGHDT; CDR2 reads YNNKEL (reference sequence).

This clonotype was seen at least ten times. The CDR3 nucleotides read TGCAGTGCTAGCGGGACTAGCGGCTTCAATGAGCAGTTCTTC. Translation: CSASGTSGFNEQFF. V and J are TRBV20-1 and TRBJ2-1; 11 nucleotides align to TRBD2. The trim removed 3 bases at V and 6 bases at J, leaving 4 bases unmatched. CDR3 length equals 14 residues. Germline V gives CDR1 DFQATT, CDR2 SNEGSKA (reference sequence).

There are many counts of this clonotype. V usage is TRBV12-3 or TRBV12-4 and J usage is TRBJ2-5; 7 nucleotides match TRBD1. The CDR3 totals 13 residues. V was clipped by 7 bases and J by 0 bases; unmatched bases: 2. The DNA for the CDR3 is TGTGCCAGCACCAGGGGGTACCAAGAGACCCAGTACTTC. As protein: CASTRGYQETQYF.

V usage is TRBV6-5 and J usage is TRBJ1-5; possibly TRBD1 for D (6 bases). The CDR3 has 16 residues. The ends were cut back, 2 bases at V and 6 bases at J, with 17 bases in the middle. Germline lookup yields CDR1 MNHEY and CDR2 SVGAGI. This CDR3 reads CASSYGQGPVSQPQHF. The DNA for the CDR3 is TGTGCCAGCAGTTACGGGCAGGGGCCCGTTAGTCAGCCCCAGCATTTT.

This clonotype showed up just a few times. The chain couples TRBV5-1 to TRBJ1-1, with D hard to call. V shed 6 bases and J shed 1 base, with 4 bases lying between them. Germline V gene lookup returns CDR1 SGHRS and CDR2 YFSETQ. CDR3 size: 11 residues. The CDR3 coding sequence is TGCGCCAGCATGGGGAACACTGAAGCTTTCTTT. It translates to CASMGNTEAFF.

This chain connects TRBV15 to TRBJ2-1, with D unclear. The CDR3 runs 13 residues. The V end was cut by 3 bases, the J end by 5 bases, with 8 bases between. Germline V gene data show CDR1 as LNHNV and CDR2 as YYDKDF (reference sequence). CDR3 region: CATSSTPDNEQFF. The CDR3 region has the DNA TGTGCCACCAGCAGTACACCGGACAATGAGCAGTTCTTC. Full variable domain (missing parts from reference TRBV15 and TRBJ2-1): DAMVIQNPRYQVTQFGKPVTLSCSQTLNHNVMYWYQQKSSQAPKLLFHYYDKDFNNEADTPDNFQSRRPNTSFCFLDIRSPGLGDTAMYLCATSSTPDNEQFFGPGTRLTVL.

The table lists this clonotype with many counts. V gene TRBV12-3 or TRBV12-4 combines with J gene TRBJ2-3; D is undetermined. The CDR3 totals 13 residues. V lost 1 base and J 2 bases, leaving 4 bases between the germline ends. Here the CDR3 reads CASSLGITDTQYF. The CDR3 region has the DNA TGTGCCAGCAGTTTAGGTATCACAGATACGCAGTATTTT.

Worth noting for this clonotype: Given the absence of the conserved phenylalanine or tryptophan at the CDR3 end, a read error is likely. The rearrangement links TRBV5-5 to TRBJ1-5; D possibly corresponds to TRBD1 (5 bases). Trimming removed 0 bases at V and 3 bases at J, with 10 bases between. The CDR3 has 15 residues. Germline CDR1 is SGHKS and CDR2 is YYEKEE (reference sequence). Written as DNA, the CDR3 is TGTGCCAGCAGCTTGGGGGGACTCTCCAATCAGCCCCAGCATCTT. Its translation: CASSLGGLSNQPQHL.

This clonotype was seen repeatedly, ten times or more. CDR3 protein: CASSPRGAGGQGTKNIQYF. The DNA for the CDR3 is TGTGCCAGCAGCCCCCGAGGAGCGGGAGGGCAGGGGACCAAAAACATTCAGTACTTC. The rearrangement uses TRBV7-9 and TRBJ2-4; 10 nucleotides agree with TRBD2. This CDR3 contains 19 residues. Germline V gene sequence: CDR1 SEHNR, CDR2 FQNEAQ (reference sequence). The J segment lost 2 bases and the V segment lost 5 bases, leaving 15 bases of the junction unmatched.

This rearrangement joins TRBV9 to TRBJ1-2, with TRBD1 identical over 7 bases. Germline V gene sequence: CDR1 SGDLS, CDR2 YYNGEE. The CDR3 covers 14 residues. Unmatched junction bases numbered 7, after V lost 3 bases and J lost 5 bases. The CDR3 here is CASSANRGWYGYTF. CDR3 coding DNA: TGTGCCAGCAGCGCCAACAGGGGCTGGTATGGCTACACCTTC.

This clonotype has just a few counts. V is TRBV10-3 and J is TRBJ1-1; 8 nucleotides match TRBD1. Germline V gives CDR1 ENHRY, CDR2 SYGVKD. Trimming removed 8 bases from V and 3 bases from J; junction bases left unmatched: 17. This CDR3 contains 17 residues. CDR3 in DNA: TGTGCCATCGGGAGTTTGGCGGGGACAGGATGGGACACTGAAGCTTTCTTT. The encoded protein is CAIGSLAGTGWDTEAFF.

This clonotype was seen more than once but under ten times. V gene TRBV6-1 combines with J gene TRBJ2-7; 7 nucleotides match TRBD1. Trimming took 10 bases from V and 0 from J; bases not matched to a gene: 15. CDR1 and CDR2 (germline): MNHNS, SASEGT. The CDR3 is made up of 16 amino acids. For the CDR3, the DNA is TGTGCCATCCGGGACAGTTACCTTAGGAGCTCCTACGAGCAGTACTTC. This gives the protein CAIRDSYLRSSYEQYF.

Note on this clonotype: A much larger clonotype is one base distant, so this may be a read error. The chain couples TRBV19 to TRBJ2-1; D may be TRBD2 (6 bases). The J call may not be correct, given that the DNA end is closer to TRBJ2-7. Germline CDR1 reads LNHDA; CDR2 reads SQIVND (reference sequence). The CDR3 has 17 residues. The chain's CDR3 is CASSQRQLAGTYNEQYF. The CDR3 nucleotides are TGTGCCAGTAGTCAAAGGCAACTAGCTGGGACCTACAATGAGCAGTACTTC.

V gene TRBV7-8 combines with J gene TRBJ1-3; D is undetermined. Germline loops: CDR1 SGHVS, CDR2 FQNEAQ. The ends were cut back, 0 bases at V and 2 bases at J, with 5 bases in the middle. The CDR3 totals 14 residues. CDR3 amino acids: CASSLAGPGNTIYF. For the CDR3, the DNA is TGTGCCAGCAGCTTAGCAGGGCCTGGAAACACCATATATTTT. The full variable domain, completed using reference TRBV7-8 and TRBJ1-3, is GAGVSQSPRYKVAKRGQDVALRCDPISGHVSLFWYQQALGQGPEFLTYFQNEAQLDKSGLPSDRFFAERPEGSVSTLKIQRTQQEDSAVYLCASSLAGPGNTIYFGEGSWLTVV.

This clonotype was seen ten or more times. The genes are TRBV10-3 and TRBJ1-1, with TRBD1 as a possible D gene (5 bases). The germline gives CDR1 ENHRY, CDR2 SYGVKD. CDR3 length equals 12 residues. The germline V and J ends were trimmed by 6 bases and 7 bases, with 12 bases remaining between them. The CDR3 region is CAIRTGGSEAFF. The CDR3 nucleotides are TGTGCCATCAGAACAGGAGGCAGTGAAGCTTTCTTT.

This clonotype was seen repeatedly, ten times or more. This chain joins TRBV12-3 or TRBV12-4 and TRBJ2-3, with 9 bases identical to TRBD1. V lost 4 bases to trimming and J lost 3 bases; unmatched junction nucleotides: 14. The CDR3 extends over 18 amino acids. CDR3 in amino acids: CASSSPPVGTGLTDTQYF. The CDR3 DNA reads TGTGCCAGCAGTTCCCCTCCCGTCGGGACAGGGTTAACAGATACGCAGTATTTT.

In its sample, this clonotype was seen many times. J is TRBJ1-4 and V is TRBV11-3; D might be TRBD1 (5 bases). The CDR3 covers 15 residues. CDR1 is SGHNT, CDR2 YENEEA, per germline. V was clipped by 5 bases and J by 3 bases, with 13 bases between them. CDR3 protein: CASSPKGTSNEKLFF. The CDR3 DNA sequence: TGTGCCAGCAGCCCCAAGGGGACCTCTAATGAAAAACTGTTTTTT.

This chain connects TRBV2 to TRBJ2-2; D possibly matches TRBD1 or TRBD2 (6 bases each). This CDR3 has 13 amino acids. The germline V and J ends were trimmed by 5 bases and 6 bases, with 10 bases remaining between them. Germline CDR1 reads SNHLY; CDR2 reads FYNNEI. The CDR3 sequence is CASSKGGPGELFF. DNA for the CDR3: TGTGCCAGCAGTAAAGGGGGGCCCGGGGAGCTGTTTTTT.

Ten or more counts support this clonotype. The chain combines TRBV6-1 with TRBJ1-3, with D possibly matching TRBD1 (6 bases). V was cut by 6 bases and J by 2 bases, with 14 bases left in between. The germline CDR1 and CDR2 sequences are MNHNS and SASEGT. This CDR3 contains 15 residues. CDR3 residues: CASSRGGRTGNTIYF. In DNA, the CDR3 is TGTGCCAGCAGCCGGGGGGGCAGGACTGGAAACACCATATATTTT.

This rearrangement joins TRBV29-1 to TRBJ1-1; 9 bases map to TRBD1. The ends lost 5 bases at V and 1 base at J; junction bases unmatched: 8. The CDR3 covers 15 residues. In germline, CDR1 is SQVTM, CDR2 ANQGSEA. The CDR3 loop reads CSVSGQGISNTEAFF. CDR3 nucleotides: TGCAGCGTTTCCGGACAGGGGATTTCGAACACTGAAGCTTTCTTT.

The sample holds a few counts of this clonotype. The chain carries TRBV5-4 and TRBJ2-1; D is unresolved. The ends were cut back, 0 bases at V and 4 bases at J, with 23 bases in the middle. CDR3 length equals 19 residues. Germline V gene lookup returns CDR1 SGHNT and CDR2 YYREEE (reference sequence). CDR3 nucleotide sequence: TGTGCCAGCAGCTTGGCGGCAGGACCGCAAGAACTCTATTACAATGAGCAGTTCTTC. This gives the protein CASSLAAGPQELYYNEQFF. Looking up the rest from reference TRBV5-4 and TRBJ2-1 gives the full variable domain: ETGVTQSPTHLIKTRGQQVTLRCSSQSGHNTVSWYQQALGQGPQFIFQYYREEENGRGNFPPRFSGLQFPNYSSELNVNALELDDSALYLCASSLAAGPQELYYNEQFFGPGTRLTVL.

This clonotype was counted ten times or more. The chain carries TRBV18 and TRBJ1-1; weak D call: TRBD1 (5 bases). Trimming cost V 6 bases and J 1 base, with 9 bases left between them. This CDR3 contains 13 residues. The germline V gene encodes CDR1 KGHSH and CDR2 LQKENI. The chain's CDR3 is CASSIGGNTEAFF. The DNA of the CDR3 is TGTGCCAGCTCCATCGGGGGGAACACTGAAGCTTTCTTT.

This clonotype has a count of ten or more. This sequence joins TRBV28 and TRBJ2-3; D is perhaps TRBD1 (7 bases). Germline CDR1 and CDR2: MDHEN and SYDVKM. V was cut by 5 bases and J by 7 bases, with 16 bases left in between. This CDR3 is 14 amino acids long. The CDR3 region is CASSHGSGGYTQYF. The CDR3 bases are TGTGCCAGCAGTCACGGGTCAGGGGGGTATACGCAGTATTTT.

This clonotype occurred many times. The chain couples TRBV7-9 to TRBJ2-5, with 15 nucleotides matching TRBD2. V trimming: 5 bases; J trimming: 7 bases; junction bases outside the gene matches: 17. This CDR3 has 19 residues. Germline V gene data show CDR1 as SEHNR and CDR2 as FQNEAQ (reference sequence). The CDR3 DNA sequence: TGTGCCAGCAGCGAAAGCACCGGGACTAGCGGGAGGTGGAAGGGGACCCAGTACTTC. It encodes CASSESTGTSGRWKGTQYF.

V usage is TRBV2 and J usage is TRBJ2-2, with TRBD2 matching 9 bases. This CDR3 is built from 14 residues. V lost 7 bases to trimming and J lost 7 bases; unmatched junction nucleotides: 7. Germline-derived CDR1 and CDR2 are SNHLY and FYNNEI. The CDR3 sequence: CASIAGGLNGELFF. The CDR3, as DNA: TGTGCCAGCATTGCGGGAGGGCTAAACGGGGAGCTGTTTTTT. The full variable domain, completed using reference TRBV2 and TRBJ2-2, is EPEVTQTPSHQVTQMGQEVILRCVPISNHLYFYWYRQILGQKVEFLVSFYNNEISEKSEIFDDQFSVERPDGSNFTLKIRSTKLEDSAMYFCASIAGGLNGELFFGEGSRLTVL.

This clonotype has a count of ten or more. This chain links TRBV7-2 with TRBJ2-1, with D uncertain. Germline lookup yields CDR1 SGHTA and CDR2 FQGNSA. CDR3 size: 14 residues. Trimming took off 1 base at V and 5 bases at J, with 9 bases between the two ends. CDR3: CASSLDVYDNEQFF. The CDR3 nucleotides read TGTGCCAGCAGCTTAGATGTCTACGACAATGAGCAGTTCTTC.